Shown below are 28 T cell receptor beta chains from a single sample sequenced in a study of T cells after yellow fever vaccination. MiXCR was run by TCRdb on the 5' RACE reads, yielding one entry per CDR3 protein. The sample lists around 320,000 distinct CDR3 sequences; around 10% were seen once. The source material was CD4+ T cells sorted from PBMCs, sampled 45 days after the yellow fever booster vaccination. Receptors originate from a man between 18 and 35 years old who received the YFV17D yellow fever vaccine.

The chain has TRBV5-1 and TRBJ2-4; maybe TRBD1 (6 bases). The CDR3 sequence is 14 residues long. CDR1 and CDR2 from the germline V gene are SGHRS and YFSETQ. Trimming removed 0 bases from V and 4 bases from J, with 8 bases in between. Here the CDR3 DNA reads TGCGCCAGCAGCTTGGGGACAGCAAAAAACATTCAGTACTTC. Its protein product is CASSLGTAKNIQYF. The complete variable domain, with remaining parts taken from reference TRBV5-1 and TRBJ2-4, reads KAGVTQTPRYLIKTRGQQVTLSCSPISGHRSVSWYQQTPGQGLQFLFEYFSETQRNKGNFPGRFSGRQFSNSRSEMNVSTLELGDSALYLCASSLGTAKNIQYFGAGTRLSVL.

This CDR3 is CSATSSGGEQYF. The DNA of the CDR3 is TGCAGTGCAACGTCGTCGGGTGGCGAGCAGTACTTC. This chain joins TRBV20-1 and TRBJ2-7, with D unresolved. V lost 6 bases to trimming and J lost 6 bases, with 15 bases between them. Germline V lookup: CDR1 DFQATT, CDR2 SNEGSKA (reference sequence). The CDR3 is 12 amino acids.

The rearrangement links TRBV4-1 to TRBJ2-7; D is possibly TRBD1 or TRBD2 (5 bases each). CDR3 size: 13 residues. CDR1 and CDR2 (germline): MGHRA, YSYEKL. The V gene lost 3 bases and the J gene lost 12 bases, with 18 bases spanning the gap. The CDR3 coding sequence is TGCGCCAGCAGCCAGGACCGGGGCTCAAAGAGGTACTTC. Protein product: CASSQDRGSKRYF.

The chain links TRBV25-1 to TRBJ2-1; 10 bases are shared with TRBD2. CDR3 length: 19 residues. Per the germline V gene, CDR1 is MGHDK and CDR2 is SYGVNS. Trimming cost V 4 bases and J 2 bases; bases outside gene matches: 14. CDR3 sequence reads: CASSGIKSGGAPPYNEQFF. CDR3 DNA sequence: TGTGCCAGCAGTGGCATTAAAAGCGGGGGGGCCCCCCCCTACAATGAGCAGTTCTTC.

This clonotype was counted ten times or more. V and J are TRBV20-1 and TRBJ2-3; 12 positions match TRBD2. The CDR3 extends over 14 amino acids. Germline lookup yields CDR1 DFQATT and CDR2 SNEGSKA (reference sequence). The junction had 4 bases not matched to a gene; V was cut back by 5 bases and J by 4 bases. The CDR3 sequence is CSAPSGGASDTQYF. The CDR3 DNA follows: TGCAGTGCTCCTAGCGGGGGGGCCTCAGATACGCAGTATTTT.

This clonotype was seen only a few times. This rearrangement joins TRBV5-1 to TRBJ2-3; D may match TRBD1 or TRBD2 (5 bases each). V lost 4 bases and J 1 base, leaving 13 bases between the germline ends. The CDR3 extends over 15 amino acids. Germline values: CDR1 SGHRS, CDR2 YFSETQ. CDR3 region: CASSRGLHGTDTQYF. DNA for the CDR3: TGCGCCAGCAGCCGGGGCCTACACGGCACAGATACGCAGTATTTT.

This clonotype was detected a few times. A much larger clone differs from this one at a single base, so this may be a read error. The rearrangement links TRBV2 to TRBJ1-2, with TRBD1 identical over 7 bases. The CDR3 has 12 amino acids. CDR1 SNHLY and CDR2 FYNNEI come from the germline V gene. V was pared by 6 bases and J by 6 bases, with 4 bases of the junction left unmatched. CDR3 region: CASREQGNGYTF. CDR3 coding DNA: TGTGCCAGCAGAGAACAGGGGAATGGCTACACCTTC.

V usage is TRBV7-3 and J usage is TRBJ1-6, with TRBD1 as a possible D gene (6 bases). Germline V gene lookup returns CDR1 SGHTA and CDR2 FQGTGA. The CDR3 extends over 15 amino acids. V shed 5 bases and J shed 4 bases, with 12 bases lying between them. CDR3 nucleotides: TGTGCCAGCAGCCCTTCAGGGACATATAATTCACCCCTCCACTTT. Amino acid sequence: CASSPSGTYNSPLHF.

This clonotype was counted a few times. The rearrangement joins TRBV4-2 to TRBJ2-5, with a possible D match to TRBD2 (7 bases). V lost 0 bases, J lost 5 bases, and 10 bases lay in between. The CDR3 has 14 amino acids. Germline assignment: CDR1 LGHNA and CDR2 YNFKEQ. This CDR3 reads CASSQDRGGETQYF. In DNA, the CDR3 is TGTGCCAGCAGCCAAGATAGGGGGGGGGAGACCCAGTACTTC.

Regarding this clonotype: Being one base from a much bigger clone, this may be a read error. CDR3 bases: TGTGCCAGCAGCGGACAGGTCAATCAGCCCCAGCATTTT. Translation gives CASSGQVNQPQHF. This chain uses TRBV7-8 with TRBJ1-5; 7 nucleotides align to TRBD1. The CDR3 is made up of 13 amino acids. V was clipped by 5 bases and J by 3 bases; unmatched bases: 1. The germline V gene encodes CDR1 SGHVS and CDR2 FQNEAQ.

In this sample, this clonotype turned up a few times. The chain employs TRBV18 and TRBJ1-6; possible D gene TRBD1, 5 bases. Trimming took off 1 base at V and 7 bases at J, with 14 bases between the two ends. In germline, CDR1 is KGHSH, CDR2 LQKENI. CDR3 length: 16 amino acids. Here the CDR3 reads CASSPQEGLRNSPLHF. The CDR3 bases are TGTGCCAGCTCACCACAAGAGGGACTTAGAAATTCACCCCTCCACTTT.

V and J are TRBV18 and TRBJ2-7; TRBD2 matches at 8 bases. The CDR3 totals 16 residues. With V trimmed by 3 bases and J by 0 bases, 7 bases remained unmatched. CDR1 and CDR2 from the germline V gene are KGHSH and LQKENI. CDR3 region: CASSPTGTRGSYEQYF. CDR3 coding DNA: TGTGCCAGCTCACCGACCGGGACTAGAGGCTCCTACGAGCAGTACTTC.

The sample holds a few counts of this clonotype. The rearrangement links TRBV5-8 to TRBJ1-2, with D tentatively TRBD1 (5 bases). The V and J ends lost 6 bases and 8 bases respectively, with 17 bases between them. CDR1 SGHTS and CDR2 YDEGEE come from the germline V gene. The CDR3 runs to 13 residues. As DNA, the CDR3 is TGTGCCAGCACCCACGGAAGGGGTCTGGGCTACACCTTC. It yields the protein CASTHGRGLGYTF.

This clonotype was observed many times. The rearrangement links TRBV25-1 to TRBJ2-5; weak D call: TRBD1 (6 bases). The CDR3 totals 13 residues. The V end was cut by 7 bases, the J end by 4 bases, with 13 bases between. Per the germline V gene, CDR1 is MGHDK and CDR2 is SYGVNS. Here the CDR3 DNA reads TGTGCCAGCAAAGGGTCCAGGGGAGAGACCCAGTACTTC. Protein: CASKGSRGETQYF.

The V gene is TRBV12-3 or TRBV12-4, the J gene TRBJ2-6; TRBD2 is a possible D gene (5 bases). CDR3 size: 18 residues. Trimming pared 5 bases from V and 1 base from J, leaving 18 bases between. This chain's CDR3 is CASSPRGSEESGANVLTF. CDR3 coding DNA: TGTGCCAGCAGTCCCCGGGGTAGCGAGGAATCTGGGGCCAACGTCCTGACTTTC.

The sample holds many counts of this clonotype. The V and J genes are TRBV5-1 and TRBJ1-2; D is ambiguous. The germline V gene has CDR1 SGHRS and CDR2 YFSETQ. The CDR3 consists of 14 residues. Between the trimmed V and J ends, which lost 4 bases and 0 bases, there was a span of 10 bases. CDR3 sequence: CASSQREANYGYTF. The CDR3 nucleotides read TGCGCCAGCAGCCAGCGAGAAGCTAACTATGGCTACACCTTC. Combining the CDR3 with reference TRBV5-1 and TRBJ1-2 gives the whole variable domain KAGVTQTPRYLIKTRGQQVTLSCSPISGHRSVSWYQQTPGQGLQFLFEYFSETQRNKGNFPGRFSGRQFSNSRSEMNVSTLELGDSALYLCASSQREANYGYTFGSGTRLTVV.

This clonotype appeared many times. The genes are TRBV7-3 and TRBJ2-2, with TRBD2 identical over 8 bases. The V and J ends lost 5 bases and 5 bases, in that order; junction bases with no gene match: 7. This CDR3 spans 15 amino acids. The germline gives CDR1 SGHTA, CDR2 FQGTGA. Written as DNA, the CDR3 is TGTGCCAGCAGCAGCGCGGGGGGTAGGACCGGGGAGCTGTTTTTT. Protein: CASSSAGGRTGELFF.

The genes are TRBV4-1 and TRBJ2-5; D call uncertain. Germline V gene lookup returns CDR1 MGHRA and CDR2 YSYEKL. The CDR3 spans 14 residues. V lost 1 base and J lost 5, with 11 bases in between. Here the CDR3 reads CASSQGSRRETQYF. CDR3 coding DNA: TGCGCCAGCAGCCAAGGTTCGCGAAGGGAGACCCAGTACTTC.

This clonotype was seen a few times. The gene calls are TRBV5-8 and TRBJ2-3; maybe TRBD2 (6 bases). V was clipped by 4 bases and J by 1 base, with 16 bases between them. The CDR3 is 16 residues long. Germline V gene data show CDR1 as SGHTS and CDR2 as YDEGEE. CDR3 residues: CASSPAGGLGTDTQYF. CDR3 DNA sequence: TGTGCCAGCAGCCCGGCAGGAGGGTTGGGCACAGATACGCAGTATTTT.

This clonotype was detected many times. The V call is TRBV4-3, the J call TRBJ2-3; D possibly corresponds to TRBD2 (6 bases). V shed 0 bases and J shed 6 bases, with 16 bases lying between them. The germline CDR1 and CDR2 sequences are LGHNA and YSLEER. CDR3 size: 16 residues. In nucleotides, the CDR3 is TGCGCCAGCAGCCAAGATGGGGACTTACTTGGGGATACGCAGTATTTT. Amino acid sequence: CASSQDGDLLGDTQYF.

V and J are TRBV23-1 and TRBJ1-5; TRBD1 matches at 8 bases. TRBV23-1 qualifies as an ORF whose function is uncertain. CDR3 size: 16 residues. Germline trimming cut 0 bases from V and 6 bases from J; bases unmatched to any gene: 7. In DNA form, the CDR3 reads TGCGCCAGCAGTCAATCCGTGGACAGGGTAATTCAGCCCCAGCATTTT. This gives the protein CASSQSVDRVIQPQHF.

This clonotype has just a few counts. V and J are TRBV6-5 and TRBJ1-1; D is undetermined. This CDR3 spans 14 amino acids. Germline V gene sequence: CDR1 MNHEY, CDR2 SVGAGI. The ends were cut back, 0 bases at V and 1 base at J, with 6 bases in the middle. CDR3 DNA sequence: TGTGCCAGCAGTTACTCTCCAGGGAACACTGAAGCTTTCTTT. Its translation: CASSYSPGNTEAFF.

This clonotype was counted at least ten times. The rearrangement joins TRBV7-3 to TRBJ2-3; weak D call: TRBD2 (6 bases). V was trimmed by 2 bases and J by 5 bases, leaving 14 bases between them. This CDR3 contains 15 residues. Germline V gives CDR1 SGHTA, CDR2 FQGTGA. The CDR3 DNA reads TGTGCCAGCAGCTTAGGCGGGGCAAGCGGAGATACGCAGTATTTT. Protein sequence: CASSLGGASGDTQYF.

This clonotype turned up a few times. V is TRBV20-1 and J is TRBJ1-6; 10 bases are shared with TRBD1. Germline CDR1 is DFQATT and CDR2 is SNEGSKA (reference sequence). V lost 5 bases and J lost 0; bases outside the gene matches: 4. The CDR3 loop spans 16 amino acids. CDR3 amino acids: CSASGQGSSYNSPLHF. The CDR3 region has the DNA TGCAGTGCTTCGGGACAGGGGAGCTCCTATAATTCACCCCTCCACTTT.

This sequence joins TRBV7-2 and TRBJ2-3; D ambiguous. Trimming left V 1 base short and J 1 base short, with 9 bases between. Germline CDR1 is SGHTA and CDR2 is FQGNSA. The CDR3 length is 15 residues. Here the CDR3 reads CASSLVGPRTDTQYF. In DNA, the CDR3 is TGTGCCAGCAGCTTAGTTGGGCCCCGCACAGATACGCAGTATTTT.

This chain uses TRBV20-1 with TRBJ2-1; D not certain. V shed 4 bases and J shed 9 bases, with 16 bases lying between them. Germline lookup yields CDR1 DFQATT and CDR2 SNEGSKA (reference sequence). The CDR3 contains 13 residues. The CDR3 here is CSAIKLESSEQFF. Written as DNA, the CDR3 is TGCAGTGCTATAAAATTGGAGAGTAGTGAGCAGTTCTTC.

This clonotype was seen a handful of times. J is TRBJ2-2 and V is TRBV5-1, with D maybe TRBD1 (5 bases). Germline V lookup: CDR1 SGHRS, CDR2 YFSETQ. Trimming pared 4 bases from V and 8 bases from J, leaving 15 bases between. The CDR3 has 14 amino acids. The CDR3 spells CASSPKLGPGELFF. DNA of the CDR3: TGCGCCAGCAGCCCCAAATTGGGGCCGGGGGAGCTGTTTTTT.

The rearrangement links TRBV7-8 to TRBJ1-4, with unresolved D. V was shortened by 3 bases and J by 7 bases, with 9 bases between the two germline ends. Germline CDR1 SGHVS, CDR2 FQNEAQ. The CDR3 has 13 residues. The CDR3 region is CASSFVRGEKLFF. CDR3 DNA sequence: TGTGCCAGCAGCTTCGTACGGGGTGAAAAACTGTTTTTT.